The clone carrying this T cell receptor beta chain was counted once. No antigen is known for it. The data stem from a study of OX40 agonist ivuxolimab in advanced cancers. Study observations and caveats: Low clonal expansion, among the lowest seen, marked partial responders at 0.1-3.0 mg/kg.

V lost 2 bases, J lost 1 base, and 6 bases lay in between. Germline assignment: CDR1 SGHVS and CDR2 FQNEAQ. The CDR3 is made up of 13 amino acids. Samples of blood were obtained at baseline, on cycle 4 day 1, and on cycle 7 day 1. TCRdb's copy holds only in-frame clones and misses some; the assay was immunoSEQ multiplex PCR. This sample has more than 50,000 clones, with 90% to 95% found just once. The rearrangement joins TRBV7-8 to TRBJ2-7; no clear D. The sample here was CD4+ or CD8+ T cells sorted from blood, taken in a trial of the OX40 agonist ivuxolimab. This clonotype was sampled from an adult with an advanced solid tumor such as melanoma, head and neck, liver or kidney cancer. CDR3 residues: CASSLSLSYEQYF. CDR3 DNA sequence: TGTGCCAGCAGCTTAAGTTTGTCCTACGAGCAGTACTTC.